Shown below are 31 T cell receptor beta chains from a single sample sequenced in a study of OX40 agonist ivuxolimab in advanced cancers. Profiled with immunoSEQ multiplex PCR; TCRdb holds only in-frame clones, not every one. The table has 30,000 to 45,000 clones, 65% to 85% seen once. The source was CD4+ or CD8+ T cells sorted from blood, collected in a trial of the OX40 agonist ivuxolimab. The receptors were gathered from an adult with an advanced solid tumor such as melanoma, head and neck, liver or kidney cancer.

This clone was recorded only once. The rearrangement uses TRBV4-3 and TRBJ2-1; 9 positions agree with TRBD1. J lost 7 bases, V lost 2 bases, and 9 bases had no gene match. This CDR3 has 16 residues. The germline gives CDR1 LGHNA, CDR2 YSLEER. The CDR3 loop reads CASSQSQGARINEQFF. CDR3 DNA: TGCGCCAGCAGCCAATCACAGGGGGCGCGAATTAATGAGCAGTTCTTC.

This chain connects TRBV29-1 to TRBJ1-2, with D perhaps TRBD1 (5 bases). V lost 3 bases, J lost 4 bases, and 9 bases lay in between. The CDR3 is made up of 12 amino acids. The germline CDR1 and CDR2 sequences are SQVTM and ANQGSEA. The CDR3 DNA follows: TGCAGCGTTGACGTGGGGGTCTATGGCTACACCTTC. This sequence encodes CSVDVGVYGYTF.

The chain recombines TRBV14 with TRBJ2-1, with 10 bases matching TRBD1. Unmatched junction bases numbered 15, after V lost 4 bases and J lost 6 bases. CDR1 SGHDN and CDR2 FVKESK come from the germline V gene. The CDR3 has 18 residues. CDR3 nucleotides: TGTGCCAGCAGCCCAATCCGCCCGGACAGGGGGAACTTCAATGAGCAGTTCTTC. It translates to CASSPIRPDRGNFNEQFF.

This chain links TRBV7-9 with TRBJ2-7, with D maybe TRBD1 (5 bases). The CDR3 spans 15 residues. The V gene lost 3 bases and the J gene lost 1 base, with 13 bases spanning the gap. Germline CDR1 reads SEHNR; CDR2 reads FQNEAQ (reference sequence). In DNA, the CDR3 is TGTGCCAGCAGCTTCGTTGACAGTAAATCCTACGAGCAGTACTTC. Protein product: CASSFVDSKSYEQYF.

The chain couples TRBV5-1 to TRBJ1-1; 7 positions agree with TRBD1. The germline V gene has CDR1 SGHRS and CDR2 YFSETQ. The CDR3 has 15 residues. V was pared by 5 bases and J by 0 bases, with 7 bases of the junction left unmatched. The CDR3 coding sequence is TGCGCCAGCAGGCCGGCAGGGGGTATGAACACTGAAGCTTTCTTT. This encodes CASRPAGGMNTEAFF.

The rearrangement links TRBV19 to TRBJ2-1; D remains ambiguous. Between the trimmed V and J ends, which lost 1 base and 7 bases, there was a span of 11 bases. In germline, CDR1 is LNHDA, CDR2 SQIVND (reference sequence). The CDR3 is made up of 14 amino acids. CDR3 sequence reads: CASSIGGPQNEQFF. The CDR3 DNA reads TGTGCCAGTAGTATAGGAGGTCCGCAGAATGAGCAGTTCTTC.

V is TRBV6-1 and J is TRBJ1-1; weak D call: TRBD1 (5 bases). Germline-derived CDR1 and CDR2 are MNHNS and SASEGT. The CDR3 is 13 residues long. With 6 bases removed from V and 3 bases from J, the gap between germline ends came to 11 bases. This CDR3 reads CASRQQDHTEAFF. CDR3 sequence (DNA): TGTGCCAGCAGACAACAGGATCACACTGAAGCTTTCTTT.

The CDR3 here is CASSLGPADEQYF. The CDR3 region has the DNA TGTGCCAGCAGCTTGGGACCGGCGGACGAGCAGTACTTC. The chain carries TRBV5-4 and TRBJ2-7; D not certain. The germline gives CDR1 SGHNT, CDR2 YYREEE (reference sequence). The germline V and J ends were trimmed by 0 bases and 5 bases, with 9 bases remaining between them. The CDR3 length is 13 residues.

The chain recombines TRBV4-2 with TRBJ2-1; 13 bases fit TRBD2. J was trimmed by 5 bases and V by 3 bases; bases with no gene match: 4. The CDR3 consists of 16 residues. Germline CDR1 LGHNA, CDR2 YNFKEQ. The CDR3 here is CASSHSGTSGNNEQFF. In DNA form, the CDR3 reads TGTGCCAGCAGCCACTCCGGGACTAGCGGGAACAATGAGCAGTTCTTC.

V and J are TRBV5-1 and TRBJ2-5; 8 bases fit TRBD1. Germline assignment: CDR1 SGHRS and CDR2 YFSETQ. This CDR3 is built from 17 residues. V lost 0 bases to trimming and J lost 5 bases; unmatched junction nucleotides: 12. This chain's CDR3 is CASSLGGGTGKRETQYF. The CDR3 DNA is TGCGCCAGCAGCTTGGGAGGGGGGACAGGCAAGAGGGAGACCCAGTACTTC.

This clone was detected only once. This chain connects TRBV9 to TRBJ2-1; perhaps D is TRBD1 or TRBD2 (5 bases each). The CDR3 has 15 residues. The germline gives CDR1 SGDLS, CDR2 YYNGEE. V was trimmed by 0 bases and J by 5 bases, leaving 12 bases between them. The DNA of the CDR3 is TGTGCCAGCAGCGTAGGGGCAGGGACCAACAATGAGCAGTTCTTC. Translated: CASSVGAGTNNEQFF.

The chain couples TRBV6-1 to TRBJ2-7; D is unresolved. This CDR3 is 15 amino acids long. Germline values: CDR1 MNHNS, CDR2 SASEGT. Between the trimmed V and J ends, which lost 2 bases and 0 bases, there was a span of 11 bases. In nucleotides, the CDR3 is TGTGCCAGCAGTGAATGGGCCCGAAGCTCCTACGAGCAGTACTTC. Amino acids: CASSEWARSSYEQYF.

The CDR3 bases are TGTGCCAGCAGTCCCCGACTAGCACTGGGCACCGGGGAGCTGTTTTTT. Its protein is CASSPRLALGTGELFF. The gene calls are TRBV27 and TRBJ2-2; 7 nucleotides match TRBD2. Trimming took 5 bases from V and 4 from J; bases not matched to a gene: 10. The CDR3 runs 16 residues. Germline loops: CDR1 MNHEY, CDR2 SMNVEV (reference sequence).

The chain uses TRBV7-2 and TRBJ2-7; D remains unclear. Deletions cut 5 bases from V and 4 bases from J, with 9 bases between. Germline CDR1 and CDR2: SGHTA and FQGNSA. This CDR3 comprises 12 residues. The CDR3 loop reads CASSIGPYEQYF. The DNA for the CDR3 is TGTGCCAGCAGCATAGGACCGTACGAGCAGTACTTC. Filled out from reference TRBV7-2 and TRBJ2-7, the complete variable domain reads GAGVSQSPSNKVTEKGKDVELRCDPISGHTALYWYRQSLGQGLEFLIYFQGNSAPDKSGLPSDRFSAERTGGSVSTLTIQRTQQEDSAVYLCASSIGPYEQYFGPGTRLTVT.

This chain links TRBV5-6 with TRBJ2-5; D is undetermined. Trimming stripped 3 bases from V and 0 bases from J, with 6 bases between. The germline CDR1 and CDR2 sequences are SGHDT and YYEEEE. CDR3 size: 13 residues. This CDR3 is CASSSVYQETQYF. The CDR3 coding sequence is TGTGCCAGCAGCTCCGTATACCAAGAGACCCAGTACTTC.

The genes are TRBV13 and TRBJ2-1, with D perhaps matching TRBD1 (6 bases). Germline lookup yields CDR1 PRHDT and CDR2 FYEKMQ (reference sequence). The CDR3 runs 15 residues. Trimming shortened V by 7 bases and J by 0 bases, and 13 bases separated the two germline ends. The CDR3 nucleotides are TGTGCCAGCAAGAACCGGGACACCTCCTACAATGAGCAGTTCTTC. This encodes CASKNRDTSYNEQFF.

The rearrangement uses TRBV15 and TRBJ2-7; TRBD2 matches at 8 bases. V gave up 5 bases and J gave up 0 bases; unmatched junction bases: 3. The CDR3 contains 14 residues. Germline V gene data show CDR1 as LNHNV and CDR2 as YYDKDF (reference sequence). The CDR3 region has the DNA TGTGCCACCAGCGTCGGGGGGGACTCCTACGAGCAGTACTTC. Residues: CATSVGGDSYEQYF.

V gene TRBV6-5 combines with J gene TRBJ1-2; 11 bases fit TRBD1. The CDR3 is made up of 16 amino acids. V shed 0 bases and J 8 bases; nucleotides not matched to a gene: 8. Germline CDR1 MNHEY, CDR2 SVGAGI. CDR3 coding DNA: TGTGCCAGCAGTTACTCAGGGACAGGGGGGTCCCGAGGCTACACCTTC. It codes for CASSYSGTGGSRGYTF.

The V call is TRBV5-4, the J call TRBJ2-7, with D perhaps matching TRBD2 (6 bases). The CDR3 runs 13 residues. Germline CDR1 is SGHNT and CDR2 is YYREEE (reference sequence). Trimming stripped 3 bases from V and 0 bases from J, with 7 bases between. CDR3 sequence reads: CASSWGDSYEQYF. The CDR3 DNA follows: TGTGCCAGCAGCTGGGGGGACTCCTACGAGCAGTACTTC.

J is TRBJ2-7 and V is TRBV27; 7 positions agree with TRBD1. V shed 6 bases and J 0 bases; nucleotides not matched to a gene: 8. The CDR3 covers 15 residues. The V gene's germline CDR1 is MNHEY and CDR2 SMNVEV (reference sequence). DNA of the CDR3: TGTGCCAGCAGGTCCCCCGGACAGGTCTCCTACGAGCAGTACTTC. Its translation: CASRSPGQVSYEQYF.

The genes are TRBV28 and TRBJ1-2; D is possibly TRBD1 (6 bases). V gave up 2 bases and J gave up 3 bases, with 10 bases separating them. Germline V gives CDR1 MDHEN, CDR2 SYDVKM. CDR3 length equals 14 residues. For the CDR3, the DNA is TGTGCCAGCAGTTTACCGGACAGCTACTATGGCTACACCTTC. It is translated as CASSLPDSYYGYTF.

This clone has only a few counts. The chain employs TRBV9 and TRBJ2-1, with TRBD2 identical over 10 bases. Germline CDR1 reads SGDLS; CDR2 reads YYNGEE. The CDR3 extends over 15 amino acids. The V and J ends lost 5 bases and 8 bases, in that order; junction bases with no gene match: 10. As DNA, the CDR3 is TGTGCCAGCAGTTCTAGCGGGAGTGGTAACTATGAGCAGTTCTTC. This sequence encodes CASSSSGSGNYEQFF.

The gene calls are TRBV9 and TRBJ1-1, with no clear D. The CDR3 contains 13 residues. Trimming removed 0 bases from V and 3 bases from J, with 6 bases in between. Germline V lookup: CDR1 SGDLS, CDR2 YYNGEE. This CDR3 reads CASSVVPDTEAFF. In nucleotides, the CDR3 is TGTGCCAGCAGCGTAGTTCCCGACACTGAAGCTTTCTTT.

The rearrangement uses TRBV15 and TRBJ2-1, with 13 bases that match TRBD2. Germline V gene data show CDR1 as LNHNV and CDR2 as YYDKDF (reference sequence). V shed 3 bases and J 7 bases; nucleotides not matched to a gene: 3. The CDR3 is made up of 15 amino acids. CDR3 nucleotides: TGTGCCACCAGCAGGGGACTAGCGGGAATGAATGAGCAGTTCTTC. Encoded protein: CATSRGLAGMNEQFF.

As regards this clone: Mismatch with germline at one junction end may stem from a read error. This sequence joins TRBV7-9 and TRBJ2-2; D unclear. From germline, CDR1 is SEHNR and CDR2 FQNEAQ (reference sequence). The CDR3 is made up of 13 amino acids. CDR3 nucleotides: TGTGCCAGCAGCTTCCAGAACGCCGGGGAGCTGTTTTTT. Protein product: CASSFQNAGELFF.

This sequence joins TRBV11-2 and TRBJ2-7; 7 bases fit TRBD1. Germline trimming cut 5 bases from V and 0 bases from J; bases unmatched to any gene: 7. This CDR3 has 15 residues. The germline gives CDR1 SGHAT, CDR2 FQNNGV. CDR3 residues: CASSPPDRSSYEQYF. The CDR3 DNA sequence: TGTGCCAGCAGCCCCCCGGACAGGAGCTCCTACGAGCAGTACTTC. The whole variable domain, filled in from reference TRBV11-2 and TRBJ2-7, reads EAGVAQSPRYKIIEKRQSVAFWCNPISGHATLYWYQQILGQGPKLLIQFQNNGVVDDSQLPKDRFSAERLKGVDSTLKIQPAKLEDSAVYLCASSPPDRSSYEQYFGPGTRLTVT.

Written as DNA, the CDR3 is TGTGCCAGCAGCTTGAGGGGGAGCAGCTCCTACGAGCAGTACTTC. Its protein is CASSLRGSSSYEQYF. The rearrangement links TRBV7-8 to TRBJ2-7; weak D call: TRBD1 (6 bases). The V gene lost 3 bases and the J gene lost 0 bases, with 12 bases spanning the gap. The CDR3 is made up of 15 amino acids. Germline CDR1 reads SGHVS; CDR2 reads FQNEAQ.

By proportion, this clone is medium-sized. DNA of the CDR3: TGTGCCAGCAGCCCCGGCGGGGCGGGAGGGTCCCCCTACGAGCAGTACTTC. Translating it yields CASSPGGAGGSPYEQYF. The chain has TRBV11-2 and TRBJ2-7, with TRBD2 identical over 9 bases. The CDR3 spans 17 residues. Per germline, CDR1 SGHAT and CDR2 FQNNGV. V trimming: 5 bases; J trimming: 2 bases; junction bases outside the gene matches: 13.

The rearrangement links TRBV9 to TRBJ2-2; tentative D call: TRBD2 (5 bases). Germline V gene lookup returns CDR1 SGDLS and CDR2 YYNGEE. V was clipped by 0 bases and J by 0 bases, with 9 bases between them. This CDR3 comprises 16 residues. The CDR3 region has the DNA TGTGCCAGCAGCGTAGGTTCGGGAACGAACACCGGGGAGCTGTTTTTT. Translating it yields CASSVGSGTNTGELFF.

The chain combines TRBV6-5 with TRBJ2-7; D might be TRBD2 (6 bases). The CDR3 spans 13 residues. V was pared by 0 bases and J by 7 bases, with 10 bases between. The V gene's germline CDR1 is MNHEY and CDR2 SVGAGI. CDR3 loop: CASSYSSAGEQYF. The CDR3 DNA sequence: TGTGCCAGCAGTTACTCGTCGGCGGGAGAGCAGTACTTC.

The V and J genes are TRBV7-8 and TRBJ2-1, with D perhaps matching TRBD2 (5 bases). With 7 bases removed from V and 2 bases from J, the gap between germline ends came to 12 bases. Germline V lookup: CDR1 SGHVS, CDR2 FQNEAQ. CDR3 length: 14 amino acids. The CDR3 region is CASMEEVTYNEQFF. The CDR3 bases are TGTGCCAGCATGGAGGAGGTCACCTACAATGAGCAGTTCTTC.